This T cell receptor beta chain was profiled in a study of CD8+ T cells in alopecia areata. On this clone: Its antigen is as yet unknown.

General study results and limits: Greater clonality was observed in lesional scalp samples, especially alopecia totalis/universalis, versus normal scalp. Unlike in mice, where it was clearer, TCR sharing across patients was less clear, possibly HLA-related.

The germline CDR1 and CDR2 sequences are SGHAT and FQNNGV. This CDR3 region has 16 residues. The V and J ends lost 5 bases and 2 bases, in that order; junction bases with no gene match: 7. Extraction and reverse transcription of RNA yielded cDNA as the sequencing template. TCRdb's copy holds only in-frame clones and misses some; the assay was immunoSEQ multiplex PCR. The profile covers several thousand clones, with 68% appearing a single time and about 20% taken by the ten largest. This receptor was taken from a human donor in good health. The V gene is TRBV11-2, the J gene TRBJ2-5, with TRBD2 matching over 11 bases. Sample: skin. The CDR3 DNA is TGTGCCAGCAGCACCCGGACTAGCGGGTTGCAAGAGACCCAGTACTTC. Its protein product is CASSTRTSGLQETQYF. The full variable domain, completed using reference TRBV11-2 and TRBJ2-5, is EAGVAQSPRYKIIEKRQSVAFWCNPISGHATLYWYQQILGQGPKLLIQFQNNGVVDDSQLPKDRFSAERLKGVDSTLKIQPAKLEDSAVYLCASSTRTSGLQETQYFGPGTRLLVL.